The 16 T cell receptor beta chains listed next were all sequenced from one sample in a study of T cell repertoires and Cas9 in healthy adults. Clones were read by immunoSEQ multiplex PCR, and TCRdb kept only the in-frame ones, dropping some. The sample gives tens of thousands of clones, 80% to 95% of which show up once; over 0.7% is in the top ten. The sample consisted of CD4+ effector T cells (CD127+, CD25-, CD137-, CD154-) from PBMCs; culture status not recorded. The receptors were gathered from a human donor in good health.

The V call is TRBV5-1, the J call TRBJ1-1; 7 nucleotides line up with TRBD1. The CDR3 is made up of 11 amino acids. Per germline, CDR1 SGHRS and CDR2 YFSETQ. V lost 4 bases to trimming and J lost 7 bases; unmatched junction nucleotides: 1. The CDR3: CASSGDSEAFF. The CDR3 DNA follows: TGCGCCAGCAGCGGGGACAGTGAAGCTTTCTTT.

A single count supports this clone. The chain couples TRBV6-5 to TRBJ1-1; possible D gene TRBD1, 5 bases. Germline V gene lookup returns CDR1 MNHEY and CDR2 SVGAGI. Trimming cost V 6 bases and J 6 bases, with 11 bases left between them. This CDR3 is built from 12 residues. CDR3 in amino acids: CASRPDSSEAFF. CDR3 in DNA: TGTGCCAGCAGACCCGACAGCTCTGAAGCTTTCTTT.

The rearrangement links TRBV6-6 to TRBJ1-1, with D perhaps TRBD1 (6 bases). Trimming removed 0 bases at V and 9 bases at J, with 11 bases between. The germline V gene encodes CDR1 MNHNY and CDR2 SVGAGI (reference sequence). The CDR3 totals 13 residues. For the CDR3, the DNA is TGTGCCAGCAGTTACTCCGACAGGATCAAAGCTTTCTTT. Translated, it gives CASSYSDRIKAFF.

This clone was seen once. The genes are TRBV5-1 and TRBJ1-1; no clear D gene. There are 13 residues in the CDR3. The V end lost 0 bases, the J end lost 10 bases, and 13 bases lay between the germline ends. CDR1 and CDR2 (germline): SGHRS, YFSETQ. In DNA form, the CDR3 reads TGCGCCAGCAGCTTGGAGGCGGATATCCCAGCTTTCTTT. Protein product: CASSLEADIPAFF.

CDR3 sequence: CASSSAGTSTSDTQYF. The DNA for the CDR3 is TGTGCCAGCAGTTCAGCCGGGACTAGCACATCAGATACGCAGTATTTT. This chain uses TRBV27 with TRBJ2-3, with 9 bases fitting TRBD2. This CDR3 spans 16 amino acids. Germline V gene lookup returns CDR1 MNHEY and CDR2 SMNVEV (reference sequence). Trimming took 4 bases from V and 4 from J; bases not matched to a gene: 9.

This sequence joins TRBV7-2 and TRBJ2-7; no firm D call. The length of the CDR3 is 16 residues. Germline V CDR1 and CDR2: SGHTA, FQGNSA. Trimming shortened V by 0 bases and J by 2 bases, and 14 bases separated the two germline ends. The CDR3 DNA sequence: TGTGCCAGCAGCTTAGCGGGCGCCGTGGGTCCCTACGAGCAGTACGTC. It specifies CASSLAGAVGPYEQYV.

V is TRBV5-1 and J is TRBJ1-4, with D perhaps TRBD1 (5 bases). V lost 0 bases, J lost 7 bases, and 10 bases lay in between. The V gene's germline CDR1 is SGHRS and CDR2 YFSETQ. This CDR3 is built from 14 residues. CDR3 protein: CASSLVQGGEKLFF. The DNA of the CDR3 is TGCGCCAGCAGCTTGGTGCAGGGAGGTGAAAAACTGTTTTTT.

The chain has TRBV2 and TRBJ1-2; D unclear. The CDR3 consists of 15 residues. V was trimmed by 4 bases and J by 2 bases, leaving 14 bases between them. The germline CDR1 and CDR2 sequences are SNHLY and FYNNEI. CDR3 DNA sequence: TGTGCCAGCAGTGCTAGAGTGGCTCGAAACTATGGCTACACCTTC. This gives the protein CASSARVARNYGYTF.

The chain is built from TRBV2 and TRBJ2-3; TRBD1 might be the D (6 bases). The CDR3 contains 15 residues. V was shortened by 6 bases and J by 3 bases, with 16 bases between the two germline ends. The germline CDR1 and CDR2 sequences are SNHLY and FYNNEI. CDR3 residues: CASSQQGMGTDTQYF. DNA of the CDR3: TGTGCCAGCAGCCAACAGGGAATGGGGACAGATACGCAGTATTTT.

The count of this clone is one. V usage is TRBV6-5 and J usage is TRBJ1-4, with 7 bases identical to TRBD1. Germline V gene lookup returns CDR1 MNHEY and CDR2 SVGAGI. CDR3 length: 16 residues. With V trimmed by 2 bases and J by 8 bases, 11 bases remained unmatched. The CDR3 sequence is CASSYANRGGGEKLFF. CDR3 coding DNA: TGTGCCAGCAGTTACGCAAACAGGGGTGGAGGAGAAAAACTGTTTTTT.

V and J are TRBV7-3 and TRBJ2-1, with D tentatively TRBD2 (6 bases). The V gene's germline CDR1 is SGHTA and CDR2 FQGTGA. This CDR3 spans 17 amino acids. V lost 1 base, J lost 5 bases, and 18 bases lay in between. CDR3 in amino acids: CASSLRARSGGNNEQFF. As DNA, the CDR3 is TGTGCCAGCAGCTTAAGGGCTCGAAGTGGCGGGAACAATGAGCAGTTCTTC.

This chain connects TRBV11-3 to TRBJ2-4, with 9 bases lining up with TRBD2. The CDR3 consists of 15 residues. The germline V gene has CDR1 SGHNT and CDR2 YENEEA. After removal of 0 bases from V and 5 bases from J, the junction contained 2 bases not matched to a gene. CDR3 in amino acids: CASSLERGGENIQYF. The CDR3, as DNA: TGTGCCAGCAGCTTAGAGCGGGGGGGAGAAAACATTCAGTACTTC.

Concerning this clone itself: Compared with germline, one end of the junction differs, possibly owing to a read error. V and J are TRBV5-3 and TRBJ1-2; D possibly corresponds to TRBD1 (6 bases). TRBV5-3 is filed as an ORF, its function uncertain. This CDR3 has 11 amino acids. CDR3 coding DNA: TGTGCCAGAAATTGTACGGGGGGCGCCCAGTTC. Translating gives CARNCTGGAQF.

The chain employs TRBV5-1 and TRBJ1-5, with unresolved D. Trimming took off 0 bases at V and 4 bases at J, with 5 bases between the two ends. This CDR3 contains 13 residues. Germline-derived CDR1 and CDR2 are SGHRS and YFSETQ. CDR3 sequence (DNA): TGCGCCAGCAGCTTGGAAGAGAATCAGCCCCAGCATTTT. This codes for CASSLEENQPQHF. Complete variable domain (other parts from reference TRBV5-1 and TRBJ1-5): KAGVTQTPRYLIKTRGQQVTLSCSPISGHRSVSWYQQTPGQGLQFLFEYFSETQRNKGNFPGRFSGRQFSNSRSEMNVSTLELGDSALYLCASSLEENQPQHFGDGTRLSIL.

The rearrangement links TRBV7-2 to TRBJ1-3, with TRBD1 matching over 8 bases. V dropped 1 base and J dropped 4; count of bases not matched to a gene: 6. The CDR3 length is 16 residues. Germline V CDR1 and CDR2: SGHTA, FQGNSA. The CDR3 DNA is TGTGCCAGCAGCTTAGTAGGAGGACAGGGAGGAAACACCATATATTTT. Encoded protein: CASSLVGGQGGNTIYF. Combining the CDR3 with reference TRBV7-2 and TRBJ1-3 gives the whole variable domain GAGVSQSPSNKVTEKGKDVELRCDPISGHTALYWYRQSLGQGLEFLIYFQGNSAPDKSGLPSDRFSAERTGGSVSTLTIQRTQQEDSAVYLCASSLVGGQGGNTIYFGEGSWLTVV.

The chain uses TRBV19 and TRBJ2-5; D is perhaps TRBD2 (6 bases). The CDR3 runs to 16 residues. Deletions cut 2 bases from V and 4 bases from J, with 17 bases between. Germline V gene data show CDR1 as LNHDA and CDR2 as SQIVND (reference sequence). The CDR3: CASSIRAWAGRETQYF. The CDR3 region has the DNA TGTGCCAGTAGTATAAGGGCCTGGGCGGGACGAGAGACCCAGTACTTC.